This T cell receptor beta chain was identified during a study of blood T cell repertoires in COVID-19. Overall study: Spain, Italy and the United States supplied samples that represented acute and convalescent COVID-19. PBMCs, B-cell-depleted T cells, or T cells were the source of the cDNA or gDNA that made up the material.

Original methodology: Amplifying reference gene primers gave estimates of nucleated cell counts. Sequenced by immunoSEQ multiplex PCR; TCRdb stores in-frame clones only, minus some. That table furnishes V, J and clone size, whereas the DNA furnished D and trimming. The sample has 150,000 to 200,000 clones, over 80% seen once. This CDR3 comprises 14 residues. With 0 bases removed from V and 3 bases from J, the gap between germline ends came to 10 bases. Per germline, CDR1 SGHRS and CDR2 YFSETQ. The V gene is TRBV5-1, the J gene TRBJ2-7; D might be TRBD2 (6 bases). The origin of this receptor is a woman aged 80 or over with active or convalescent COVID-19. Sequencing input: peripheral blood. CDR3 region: CASSLGRGGYEQYF. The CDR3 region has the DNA TGCGCCAGCAGCTTGGGAAGGGGAGGCTACGAGCAGTACTTC.